This T cell receptor (beta chain) was recorded in a study of shared clonotypes between healthy human individuals. Study context: Each donor's CD8 memory used one plate, CD8 naive two, each CD4 subset three.

This CDR3 comprises 16 residues. Germline-derived CDR1 and CDR2 are SGHTA and FQGTGA. V was cut by 2 bases and J by 5 bases, with 18 bases left in between. Method: immunoSEQ multiplex PCR; TCRdb's copy keeps in-frame clones and lacks some. The sample includes 2 million to 2.5 million clones, about 95% of them seen just once. CD45RO-negative cells were positively selected for CCR7, leaving out terminally differentiated effector memory CD45RA+ cells. Sequencing was done on a sample of naive CD8+ T cells sorted from blood. This sequence originates from a man aged 18 to 30 in good health. The genes are TRBV7-3 and TRBJ2-5; D is possibly TRBD1 or TRBD2 (5 bases each). The CDR3 nucleotides are TGTGCCAGCAGCTTACTGGGACGTACTCCCTTCGAGACCCAGTACTTC. Protein product: CASSLLGRTPFETQYF.